The 30 T cell receptor beta chains presented below share a single source sample, sequenced in a study of PD-1 blockade in classical Hodgkin lymphoma. The protocol was immunoSEQ multiplex PCR, while the TCRdb copy is restricted to in-frame clones and leaves out a portion. The sample consists of some 64,000 clones, over 75% of them appearing once. In every patient, relapse followed autologous stem cell transplantation, while exposure to brentuximab vedotin differed. The sample was peripheral blood mononuclear cells (PBMCs), taken at baseline. Receptor source: a human donor with classical Hodgkin lymphoma.

The J gene is TRBJ2-7, the V gene TRBV6-5; 12 bases align to TRBD2. V trimming: 6 bases; J trimming: 3 bases; junction bases outside the gene matches: 3. This CDR3 comprises 14 residues. Germline-derived CDR1 and CDR2 are MNHEY and SVGAGI. The CDR3 coding sequence is TGTGCCAGCAGCCTAGCGGGGGGGGTCTACGAGCAGTACTTC. It yields the protein CASSLAGGVYEQYF.

This rearrangement joins TRBV25-1 to TRBJ1-1, with D maybe TRBD1 (5 bases). Between the trimmed V and J ends, which lost 3 bases and 4 bases, there was a span of 15 bases. The germline V gene has CDR1 MGHDK and CDR2 SYGVNS. CDR3 length equals 15 residues. In nucleotides, the CDR3 is TGTGCCAGCAGTGATCTTGGGGACGAGAGCACTGAAGCTTTCTTT. Protein sequence: CASSDLGDESTEAFF.

This chain joins TRBV6-6 and TRBJ2-5; D possibly corresponds to TRBD2 (6 bases). Germline assignment: CDR1 MNHNY and CDR2 SVGAGI (reference sequence). Deletions cut 5 bases from V and 5 bases from J, with 15 bases between. The CDR3 extends over 14 amino acids. The CDR3 coding sequence is TGTGCCAGCAGTAGGGACTCCCCGGCGGAGACCCAGTACTTC. Translation gives CASSRDSPAETQYF.

This chain uses TRBV18 with TRBJ2-2, with D possibly TRBD1 on 5 matching bases. V dropped 4 bases and J dropped 5 bases, with 14 bases sitting between them. The CDR3 runs to 15 residues. Germline V gives CDR1 KGHSH, CDR2 LQKENI. The CDR3 region is CASSLQGPQTGELFF. Here the CDR3 DNA reads TGTGCCAGCTCACTTCAGGGCCCACAAACCGGGGAGCTGTTTTTT.

The sample holds one count of this clone. This chain uses TRBV7-9 with TRBJ2-7; D unclear. Trimming removed 4 bases at V and 5 bases at J, with 12 bases between. The CDR3 has 13 residues. The germline gives CDR1 SEHNR, CDR2 FQNEAQ (reference sequence). CDR3 coding DNA: TGTGCCAGCAGCTCCCGGTACCTGGACGAGCAGTACTTC. It translates to CASSSRYLDEQYF.

The rearrangement uses TRBV7-2 and TRBJ2-1; TRBD2 matches 7 bases. The V and J ends lost 5 bases and 0 bases, in that order; junction bases with no gene match: 10. The V gene's germline CDR1 is SGHTA and CDR2 FQGNSA. The CDR3 covers 17 residues. The CDR3 bases are TGTGCCAGCAGCCAGTTTGGGAGGACTAGCTCCTACAATGAGCAGTTCTTC. Translating gives CASSQFGRTSSYNEQFF. Variable domain in full (rest from reference TRBV7-2 and TRBJ2-1): GAGVSQSPSNKVTEKGKDVELRCDPISGHTALYWYRQSLGQGLEFLIYFQGNSAPDKSGLPSDRFSAERTGGSVSTLTIQRTQQEDSAVYLCASSQFGRTSSYNEQFFGPGTRLTVL.

The chain employs TRBV5-1 and TRBJ2-7; D is uncertain. Trimming stripped 0 bases from V and 0 bases from J, with 10 bases between. The germline V gene encodes CDR1 SGHRS and CDR2 YFSETQ. The CDR3 has 15 amino acids. The CDR3 protein is CASSLVQPSSYEQYF. In DNA form, the CDR3 reads TGCGCCAGCAGCTTGGTACAGCCCTCCTCCTACGAGCAGTACTTC.

The J gene is TRBJ1-4, the V gene TRBV9; TRBD1 matches 9 bases. Losses at the gene ends were 3 bases for V and 7 bases for J; bases not matched to a gene: 13. Germline lookup yields CDR1 SGDLS and CDR2 YYNGEE. This CDR3 region has 17 residues. The CDR3 is CASSGRGSTGGSEKLFF. The CDR3 nucleotides are TGTGCCAGCAGCGGGCGCGGCTCCACAGGGGGCAGTGAAAAACTGTTTTTT.

The genes are TRBV19 and TRBJ2-1; D unresolved. The germline V gene has CDR1 LNHDA and CDR2 SQIVND (reference sequence). V was cut by 9 bases and J by 7 bases, with 13 bases left in between. There are 12 residues in the CDR3. The CDR3 loop is CASNSAMNEQFF. CDR3 sequence (DNA): TGTGCCAGCAACTCCGCTATGAATGAGCAGTTCTTC.

This clone was seen only once. The gene calls are TRBV14 and TRBJ1-3, with 7 bases matching TRBD1. V lost 0 bases, J lost 0 bases, and 14 bases stayed unmatched. From germline, CDR1 is SGHDN and CDR2 FVKESK. The CDR3 is made up of 20 amino acids. The CDR3, as DNA: TGTGCCAGCAGCCAAGATAAGCCCCCGACAGGGACGGACTCTGGAAACACCATATATTTT. Amino acids: CASSQDKPPTGTDSGNTIYF.

This clone was counted a few times. V and J are TRBV7-9 and TRBJ2-2, with D unresolved. The germline V gene encodes CDR1 SEHNR and CDR2 FQNEAQ (reference sequence). The V end was cut by 1 base, the J end by 5 bases, with 14 bases between. This CDR3 region has 16 residues. CDR3 sequence reads: CASSLEALWGTGELFF. CDR3 nucleotides: TGTGCCAGCAGCTTAGAAGCGCTGTGGGGTACCGGGGAGCTGTTTTTT.

This clone was counted a single time. The rearrangement joins TRBV19 to TRBJ1-2, with D possibly being TRBD1 (5 bases). This CDR3 has 16 amino acids. Looked up from germline, CDR1 is LNHDA and CDR2 is SQIVND (reference sequence). The ends were cut back, 8 bases at V and 4 bases at J, with 23 bases in the middle. The CDR3 region has the DNA TGTGCCAGTCACCCAGTTGAGGGAAGGGGACTCTATGGCTACACCTTC. Its protein is CASHPVEGRGLYGYTF.

V usage is TRBV5-1 and J usage is TRBJ2-7; no definite D call. Germline assignment: CDR1 SGHRS and CDR2 YFSETQ. The CDR3 is made up of 16 amino acids. V gave up 4 bases and J gave up 3 bases, with 20 bases separating them. The CDR3, as DNA: TGCGCCAGCAGCCCCCGGAAAGGCAGTTTGCACTACGAGCAGTACTTC. Its translation is CASSPRKGSLHYEQYF.

V usage is TRBV23-1 and J usage is TRBJ1-2, with D tentatively TRBD1 (5 bases). TRBV23-1 is given ORF status, its function remaining uncertain. This CDR3 spans 16 amino acids. V dropped 2 bases and J dropped 5 bases, with 18 bases sitting between them. For the CDR3, the DNA is TGCGCCAGCAGTCAACAAGGGGTTCCCTTAGAGTATGGCTACACCTTC. It specifies CASSQQGVPLEYGYTF.

This clone occurred once. The chain carries TRBV29-1 and TRBJ1-3, with TRBD1 as a possible D gene (6 bases). V was pared by 7 bases and J by 4 bases, with 8 bases between. Germline assignment: CDR1 SQVTM and CDR2 ANQGSEA. The CDR3 is 11 residues long. The DNA of the CDR3 is TGCAGCGCCGGGGGCGGAAACACCATATATTTT. Amino acids: CSAGGGNTIYF.

This chain joins TRBV4-1 and TRBJ1-3, with D possibly being TRBD1 (6 bases). Germline V gives CDR1 MGHRA, CDR2 YSYEKL. The CDR3 runs to 15 residues. V was trimmed by 1 base and J by 4 bases, leaving 11 bases between them. CDR3 in amino acids: CASSQGRGLGNTIYF. The CDR3 coding sequence is TGCGCCAGCAGCCAAGGGCGGGGGCTCGGAAACACCATATATTTT.

CDR3 nucleotides: TGTGCCAGTAATCTCGGACCTGGTAATGGCTACACCTTC. Its protein product is CASNLGPGNGYTF. The chain has TRBV19 and TRBJ1-2, with no clear D. V was clipped by 7 bases and J by 6 bases, with 15 bases between them. Germline V gene data show CDR1 as LNHDA and CDR2 as SQIVND (reference sequence). This CDR3 contains 13 residues. The full variable domain, completed using reference TRBV19 and TRBJ1-2, is DGGITQSPKYLFRKEGQNVTLSCEQNLNHDAMYWYRQDPGQGLRLIYYSQIVNDFQKGDIAEGYSVSREKKESFPLTVTSAQKNPTAFYLCASNLGPGNGYTFGSGTRLTVV.

V and J are TRBV6-5 and TRBJ1-1; D possibly corresponds to TRBD1 (5 bases). The germline V and J ends were trimmed by 4 bases and 10 bases, with 19 bases remaining between them. CDR1 and CDR2 from the germline V gene are MNHEY and SVGAGI. The CDR3 totals 14 residues. Written as DNA, the CDR3 is TGTGCCAGCAGTTTTACCCGAGACAGAAGAGGAGCTTTCTTT. Its protein product is CASSFTRDRRGAFF.

The chain uses TRBV11-2 and TRBJ2-3, with 7 positions matching TRBD2. V was pared by 2 bases and J by 3 bases, with 2 bases of the junction left unmatched. CDR3 length equals 14 residues. From germline, CDR1 is SGHAT and CDR2 FQNNGV. CDR3 nucleotide sequence: TGTGCCAGCAGCTTATGGGAGGGGACAGATACGCAGTATTTT. Amino acids: CASSLWEGTDTQYF.

The genes are TRBV27 and TRBJ2-1; TRBD2 matches at 7 bases. Per germline, CDR1 MNHEY and CDR2 SMNVEV (reference sequence). The CDR3 covers 15 residues. Germline trimming cut 2 bases from V and 3 bases from J; bases unmatched to any gene: 4. The CDR3 sequence: CASSLSGVGYNEQFF. CDR3 nucleotides: TGTGCCAGCAGTTTAAGCGGGGTGGGCTACAATGAGCAGTTCTTC.

The genes are TRBV5-4 and TRBJ1-3; maybe TRBD1 (6 bases). Germline values: CDR1 SGHNT, CDR2 YYREEE (reference sequence). The CDR3 totals 14 residues. V was clipped by 2 bases and J by 2 bases, with 8 bases between them. CDR3 loop: CASSFGGPGNTIYF. For the CDR3, the DNA is TGTGCCAGCAGCTTCGGGGGCCCTGGAAACACCATATATTTT.

This clone was recorded once. This rearrangement joins TRBV4-1 to TRBJ2-1; weak D call: TRBD1 (5 bases). The CDR3 contains 15 residues. The V end was cut by 0 bases, the J end by 4 bases, with 10 bases between. In germline, CDR1 is MGHRA, CDR2 YSYEKL. CDR3 bases: TGCGCCAGCAGCCAAGATGGAGACAGTTACAATGAGCAGTTCTTC. This gives the protein CASSQDGDSYNEQFF.

This chain joins TRBV5-4 and TRBJ2-7, with a weak D call TRBD1 (6 bases). Per the germline V gene, CDR1 is SGHNT and CDR2 is YYREEE (reference sequence). The CDR3 has 15 amino acids. The V and J ends lost 4 bases and 6 bases respectively, with 20 bases between them. The CDR3: CASSGGQSSLLEQYF. CDR3 DNA: TGTGCCAGCAGCGGCGGACAGTCGAGTCTTCTCGAGCAGTACTTC. The entire variable domain, with the rest obtained from reference TRBV5-4 and TRBJ2-7, is as follows: ETGVTQSPTHLIKTRGQQVTLRCSSQSGHNTVSWYQQALGQGPQFIFQYYREEENGRGNFPPRFSGLQFPNYSSELNVNALELDDSALYLCASSGGQSSLLEQYFGPGTRLTVT.

This sequence joins TRBV10-1 and TRBJ2-1; TRBD1 aligns across 9 bases. The V and J ends lost 10 bases and 8 bases, in that order; junction bases with no gene match: 12. CDR3 size: 14 residues. Germline values: CDR1 WNHNN, CDR2 SYGVQD (reference sequence). The CDR3 nucleotides are TGCGCCACCTCTCTGGCCGGGACAGGGTATGAGCAGTTCTTC. Its protein product is CATSLAGTGYEQFF.

The rearrangement uses TRBV5-1 and TRBJ1-1; D not resolved. V lost 2 bases, J lost 7 bases, and 9 bases lay in between. The CDR3 loop spans 12 amino acids. Per germline, CDR1 SGHRS and CDR2 YFSETQ. The CDR3 DNA reads as TGCGCCAGCAGCTTCGGGGTAGATGAAGCTTTCTTT. Protein: CASSFGVDEAFF.

This clone was found once. This sample also contains other DNA sequences that code for the same CDR3. The V call is TRBV27, the J call TRBJ2-7, with 9 bases identical to TRBD2. Germline CDR1 is MNHEY and CDR2 is SMNVEV (reference sequence). Germline trimming cut 2 bases from V and 4 bases from J; bases unmatched to any gene: 6. The CDR3 covers 15 residues. CDR3 loop: CASSLGRGGVYEQYF. The CDR3 DNA is TGTGCCAGCAGTTTAGGGCGGGGGGGCGTGTACGAGCAGTACTTC.

This sequence joins TRBV27 and TRBJ1-5, with D unclear. CDR3 length equals 16 residues. Trimming shortened V by 4 bases and J by 0 bases, and 13 bases separated the two germline ends. Germline values: CDR1 MNHEY, CDR2 SMNVEV (reference sequence). The CDR3 DNA sequence: TGTGCCAGCAGTTCCGACGGCTTTAATAGCAATCAGCCCCAGCATTTT. This gives the protein CASSSDGFNSNQPQHF.

The chain links TRBV7-6 to TRBJ1-1; 8 positions agree with TRBD1. Germline CDR1 SGHVS, CDR2 FNYEAQ. The CDR3 loop spans 13 amino acids. The ends lost 6 bases at V and 4 bases at J; junction bases unmatched: 4. This chain's CDR3 is CASSWTGTTEAFF. In DNA, the CDR3 is TGTGCCAGCAGTTGGACAGGGACCACTGAAGCTTTCTTT.

This clone occurred once. This chain uses TRBV9 with TRBJ2-3; unclear D gene. Germline CDR1 and CDR2: SGDLS and YYNGEE. The CDR3 consists of 14 residues. The V and J ends lost 2 bases and 2 bases respectively, with 9 bases between them. The CDR3: CASSVLQNTDTQYF. CDR3 nucleotide sequence: TGTGCCAGCAGCGTTCTACAGAACACAGATACGCAGTATTTT.

The chain is built from TRBV15 and TRBJ2-3; 9 bases align to TRBD2. The CDR3 has 15 amino acids. Germline V gene lookup returns CDR1 LNHNV and CDR2 YYDKDF (reference sequence). Germline trimming cut 6 bases from V and 1 base from J; bases unmatched to any gene: 5. Written as DNA, the CDR3 is TGTGCCACCAGGGAGCGACTAGCGGGCACAGATACGCAGTATTTT. Its protein is CATRERLAGTDTQYF.